The T cell receptor beta chain under discussion was sequenced for a study of CD8+ T cells in alopecia areata. Study results and limitations: Scalp sample data also include resident alphabeta T cells from normal skin. Mice showed TCR sharing more clearly than patients did, possibly owing to HLA. Lesional scalp, especially alopecia totalis/universalis, showed higher clonality than normal scalp.

Alopecia areata patients gave lesional scalp punch biopsies and peripheral blood samples. Germline CDR1 is MNHEY and CDR2 is SVGAGI. The CDR3 totals 16 residues. Trimming removed 4 bases from V and 0 bases from J; junction bases left unmatched: 1. Following RNA extraction, reverse transcription yielded cDNA that acted as the sequencing template. Generated by immunoSEQ multiplex PCR, the TCRdb table keeps only in-frame clones and is missing some. The sample lists approximately 98,000 clones, approximately 61% seen once, with 23% in the top ten. The sample holds a few counts of this clone. What it binds is not known.

Material: NKG2D-low CD8+ T cells sorted from blood. The chain carries TRBV6-5 and TRBJ2-2; 11 bases are a match to TRBD2. The TCR originated in a human donor with alopecia areata. The CDR3, as DNA: TGTGCCAGCAGTTTGGGACTAGCGGCGAACACCGGGGAGCTGTTTTTT. It codes for CASSLGLAANTGELFF.